This TCR beta chain stems from a study of CD8 T cells in ankylosing spondylitis. Study results and caveats: The authors reported significant enrichment of disease-linked clones in matched ankylosing spondylitis synovial fluid. Disease-linked clones had a CD8+ phenotype and relatively low frequency in peripheral blood. Reactive arthritis synovial fluid and blood were previously reported to contain some motif variants. Ankylosing spondylitis blood seemed to carry a telltale TCR beta motif made of roughly 8 highly homologous variants.

For this clonotype: Its specificity is not known.

Libraries of TCR beta came from quantitative 5'-RACE with molecular barcodes. One entry per CDR3 protein, called by TCRdb with MiXCR from the 5' RACE reads. The sample includes 350,000 to 450,000 distinct CDR3 sequences, roughly a quarter of them seen just once. V lost 1 base and J 8 bases, leaving 10 bases between the germline ends. This CDR3 comprises 13 residues. Germline-derived CDR1 and CDR2 are SGHRS and YFSETQ. The genes are TRBV5-1 and TRBJ2-1; possible D gene TRBD2, 5 bases. This TCR derives from a male donor with ankylosing spondylitis. The sequenced sample consisted of blood, either unsorted or a sorted T cell fraction (not recorded which). The CDR3 DNA is TGCGCCAGCAGCTTGAGTGGGAGTCATGAGCAGTTCTTC. As protein: CASSLSGSHEQFF.